This T cell receptor beta chain was captured by sequencing in a study of cytomegalovirus exposure and HLA in healthy donors. Study in general: Early release data held tens of millions of unique TCRs from HLA-typed donors.

Amplification used 60 Vbeta primers and 13 Jbeta primers. Data came from immunoSEQ multiplex PCR; TCRdb stores just in-frame clones and leaves some out. Found here are tens of thousands of clones, 53% of them singletons; the top ten hold 6.2%. This clone was seen more than once but under ten times. The antigen remains unidentified. Whole-study findings and limits: DRB1 had the most TCR associations and HLA-C the fewest, a later analysis found, with rates varying by HLA locus. Cytomegalovirus association was listed for around 180 TCR beta chains. The presence/absence work took it that sequencing depth was about the same across donors.

This clonotype was sampled from a woman in her thirties or forties in good health and CMV-seropositive. Input material: PBMCs.

CDR3 DNA: TGTGCCAGCAGTGGAGGACAGGCTACAGATACGCAGTATTTT. Its translation is CASSGGQATDTQYF. This chain uses TRBV6-1 with TRBJ2-3; 7 nucleotides agree with TRBD1. Germline lookup yields CDR1 MNHNS and CDR2 SASEGT. Losses at the gene ends were 4 bases for V and 3 bases for J; bases not matched to a gene: 4. The CDR3 has 14 residues.